The clone carrying this T cell receptor beta chain was seen more than once but under ten times. Its antigen is unknown. The data originate from a study of human T cells and chemical hapten exposure. Study-wide background: There were per-sample TCR yield variations, arising mainly from small pooled library volume differences.

Unfractionated whole blood yielded the extracted total RNA. Individual cDNA molecules had unique molecular identifiers attached to them by the library. Original data processing: Counts of TCRs in each sample centred on a median of around 99,000 and extended from around 25,000 to 690,000. In TCRdb, the 5' RACE reads were re-called with MiXCR into one record per CDR3 protein. The V and J calls and clone size are TCRdb's, not the authors'. The sample shows approximately 110,000 distinct CDR3 sequences, approximately 20% of them seen only once. Germline V gene data show CDR1 as DFQATT and CDR2 as SNEGSKA (reference sequence). Between the trimmed V and J ends, which lost 5 bases and 0 bases, there was a span of 18 bases. The CDR3 is made up of 16 amino acids. Study findings and constraints: DPC sensitization produced no change in TCRs with frequency above 1 in 1000.

This TCR was recovered from a human donor in good health. The chain combines TRBV20-1 with TRBJ2-3; D uncertain. The CDR3 here is CSAVDLEAPSTDTQYF. CDR3 bases: TGCAGTGCTGTAGACCTAGAGGCCCCTAGCACAGATACGCAGTATTTT.